The clone carrying this T cell receptor (beta chain) occurred once. These data belong to a study of OX40 agonist ivuxolimab in advanced cancers. Generated by immunoSEQ multiplex PCR, the TCRdb table keeps only in-frame clones and is missing some. Here the sample spans around 85,000 clones, roughly nine tenths being singletons. The CDR3 loop spans 16 amino acids. With V trimmed by 6 bases and J by 1 base, 8 bases remained unmatched. Germline values: CDR1 LNHDA, CDR2 SQIVND (reference sequence). The sequence was collected from an adult with an advanced solid tumor such as melanoma, head and neck, liver or kidney cancer. The specimen was CD4+ or CD8+ T cells sorted from blood, collected in a trial of the OX40 agonist ivuxolimab. The chain is built from TRBV19 and TRBJ2-2; TRBD1 matches 7 bases. CDR3 nucleotides: TGTGCCAGTAGCCTCCCGGGACAGTTGAACACCGGGGAGCTGTTTTTT. Translation: CASSLPGQLNTGELFF.